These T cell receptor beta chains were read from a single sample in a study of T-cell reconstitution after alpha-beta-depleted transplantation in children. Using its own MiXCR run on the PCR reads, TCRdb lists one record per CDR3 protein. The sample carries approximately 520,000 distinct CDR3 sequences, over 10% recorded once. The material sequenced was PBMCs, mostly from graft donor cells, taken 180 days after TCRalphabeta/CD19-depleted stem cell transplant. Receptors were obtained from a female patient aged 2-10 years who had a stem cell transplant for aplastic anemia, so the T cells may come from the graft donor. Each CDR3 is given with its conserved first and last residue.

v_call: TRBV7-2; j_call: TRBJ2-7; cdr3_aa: CASSLRQDYEQYF
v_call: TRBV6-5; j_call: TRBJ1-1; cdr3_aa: CASSFHRRARTEAFF
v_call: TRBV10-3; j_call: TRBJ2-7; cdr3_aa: CASGDRSSYEQYF
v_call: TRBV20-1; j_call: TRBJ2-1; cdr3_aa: CSATIGAVNEQFF
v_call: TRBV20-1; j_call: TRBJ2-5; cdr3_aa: CSATFRQGAGVGQETQYF
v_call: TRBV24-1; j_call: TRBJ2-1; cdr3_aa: CATSDHTSDSYNEQFF
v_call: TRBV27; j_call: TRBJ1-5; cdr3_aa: CASSLLAGLNQPQHF
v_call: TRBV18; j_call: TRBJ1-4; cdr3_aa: CASSPGTAPNEKLFF
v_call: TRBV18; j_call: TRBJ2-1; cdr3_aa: CASSRQGPDNEQFF
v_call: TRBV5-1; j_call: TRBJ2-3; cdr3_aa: CASSLLAGGLDTQYF
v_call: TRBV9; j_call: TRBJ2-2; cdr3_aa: CASSLGQGASRELFF
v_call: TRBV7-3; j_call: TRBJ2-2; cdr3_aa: CASSLEVVAGELFF
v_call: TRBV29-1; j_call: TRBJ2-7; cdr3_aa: CSVEDLRDRGYEQYF
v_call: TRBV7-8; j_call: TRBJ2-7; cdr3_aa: CASSWTDYEQYF
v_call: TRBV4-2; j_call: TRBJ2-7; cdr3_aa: CASSQDQRGLLANEQYF
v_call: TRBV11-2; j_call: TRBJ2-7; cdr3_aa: CASSPWTGGHEQYF
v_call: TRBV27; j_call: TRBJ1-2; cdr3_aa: CASSLGWGDGYTF
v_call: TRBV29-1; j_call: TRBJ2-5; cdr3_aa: CSVPTKNRVRKTQYF
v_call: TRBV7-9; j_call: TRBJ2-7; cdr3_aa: CASSFGAGGVLEQYF
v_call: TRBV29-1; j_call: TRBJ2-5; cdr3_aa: CSVEDRRGGLETQYF
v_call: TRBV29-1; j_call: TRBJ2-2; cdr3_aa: CSGGGSPTGELFF
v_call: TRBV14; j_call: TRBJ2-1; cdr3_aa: CASRGAGPYNEQFF
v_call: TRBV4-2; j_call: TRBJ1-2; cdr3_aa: CASSQVEGVGYTF
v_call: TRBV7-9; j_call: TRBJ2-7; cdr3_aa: CASSRQMTGRYEQYF
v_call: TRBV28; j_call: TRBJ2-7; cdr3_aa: CASSLLEGNYEQYF